Listed below are T cell receptor beta chains from one sample, sequenced in a study of beta chain features in type 1 diabetes. The table came from immunoSEQ multiplex PCR; TCRdb's copy has only in-frame clones and leaves some out. Of hundreds of thousands of clones listed, 30% are singletons. Input material: naive CD4+ T cells from blood. These receptors were taken from a man between 18 and 35 years old in good health. Each CDR3 is given with its conserved first and last residue. A D gene is named only where the DNA matches it firmly. Size is omitted from some rows. Given values are once, few, many or a class for expanded clones.

V gene	D gene	J gene	clone size	CDR3 DNA	CDR3 protein
TRBV29-1	.	TRBJ1-1	few	TGCAGCGTTGAACGGGGACGGAACACTGAAGCTTTCTTT	CSVERGRNTEAFF
TRBV4-3	.	TRBJ2-7	few	TGCGCCAGCAGCATCCGACAGAGCTCCTACGAGCAGTACTTC	CASSIRQSSYEQYF
TRBV10-3	.	TRBJ2-1	few	TGTGCCATCAGTGAGTCAAAGCGGTCCTCCTACAATGAGCAGTTCTTC	CAISESKRSSYNEQFF
TRBV11-2	TRBD2	TRBJ2-1	.	TGTGCCAGCAGCTTAGGGCTAGCGGACAATGAGCAGTTCTTC	CASSLGLADNEQFF
TRBV27	.	TRBJ1-2	.	TGTGCCAGCAGTTTCTTCTCGGCGTATGGCTACACCTTC	CASSFFSAYGYTF
TRBV28	.	TRBJ2-3	.	TGTGCCAGCAGTTTTTTACTCCCGGGTGATACGCAGTATTTT	CASSFLLPGDTQYF
TRBV11-1	.	TRBJ2-7	.	TGTGCCAGCAGCCCATTTCGAGCTGTGTCGCAGTACTTC	CASSPFRAVSQYF
TRBV6-6	.	TRBJ1-1	.	TGTGCCAGCAGTTACCCCTTGACGCGGGATGAAGCTTTCTTT	CASSYPLTRDEAFF
TRBV28	.	TRBJ2-7	few	TGTGCCAGCAGTTTATCGGGCAGGTCTTACGAGCAGTACTTC	CASSLSGRSYEQYF
TRBV29-1	.	TRBJ1-2	.	TGCAGCGTTCAACAGGGAACCTATGGCTACACCTTC	CSVQQGTYGYTF
TRBV4-1	.	TRBJ2-3	.	TGCGCCAGCAGCCAAGACCTCCCTGTCGGCACAGATACGCAGTATTTT	CASSQDLPVGTDTQYF
TRBV4-1	.	TRBJ2-2	few	TGCGCCAGCAGCCAAGCGAGTGTGGTGGCAAAAGAGCTGTTTTTT	CASSQASVVAKELFF
TRBV30	TRBD1	TRBJ2-7	few	TGTGCCTGGATTACGTATCGGGACAGGGGAGGCGAGCAGTACTTC	CAWITYRDRGGEQYF
TRBV10-3	.	TRBJ2-1	few	TGTGCCATCAGTGAGTCGAACCCCGGTGAGCAGTTCTTC	CAISESNPGEQFF
TRBV19	TRBD2	TRBJ2-1	.	TGTGCCAGTAGTCCTTCCGGGACTAGGGGCAATGAGCAGTTCTTC	CASSPSGTRGNEQFF
TRBV7-9	TRBD1	TRBJ1-5	.	TGTGCCAGCAGCTTAGGGACAGGGTTCAATCAGCCCCAGCATTTT	CASSLGTGFNQPQHF
TRBV10-3	TRBD1	TRBJ2-6	few	TGTGCCGTCGCGGGACAGGGGGTTTTTGGGGCCAACGTCCTGACTTTC	CAVAGQGVFGANVLTF
TRBV10-3	TRBD2	TRBJ2-3	.	TGTGCCATCAGTGAATTGTCTAGCGGGATTAGTACGCAGTATTTT	CAISELSSGISTQYF
TRBV6-5	.	TRBJ1-1	.	TGTGCCAGCAGTAGAACATACAGGGAGGGTGAAGCTTTCTTT	CASSRTYREGEAFF
TRBV2	TRBD2	TRBJ2-4	.	TGTGCCAGCAGTGAAGGTCTAGCGGACTCCCCACGGTACTTC	CASSEGLADSPRYF
TRBV25-1	.	TRBJ2-1	few	TGTGCCAGCAGTGAATATACCGGCGGTCAATCGCAGTTCTTC	CASSEYTGGQSQFF
TRBV9	.	TRBJ2-1	.	TGTGCCAGCAGCCTCAGGACTTTCGACGTTTTAAATGAGCAGTTCTTC	CASSLRTFDVLNEQFF
TRBV29-1	TRBD2	TRBJ2-3	.	TGCAGCGTTGTAGCAGCGGGAGCGTTCACAGATACGCAGTATTTT	CSVVAAGAFTDTQYF
TRBV4-1	.	TRBJ2-3	.	TGCGCCAGCAGCTCCCCCGGGATCCGGACAGATACGCAGTATTTT	CASSSPGIRTDTQYF
TRBV18	.	TRBJ1-2	.	TGTGCCAGCTCACCAGCACGGAACTATGGCTACACCTTC	CASSPARNYGYTF
TRBV7-9	.	TRBJ2-4	.	TGTGCCAGCAGCTTAGCTGCTCAGACGGATCAGTACTTC	CASSLAAQTDQYF
TRBV5-1	.	TRBJ2-6	.	TGCGCCAGCAGCTTGGAGGCAATCTCTGGGGCCAACGTCCTGACTTTC	CASSLEAISGANVLTF
TRBV12-5	TRBD2	TRBJ2-7	.	TGTGCTAGTGGTTTCGGCGGGAGCGCGTACGAGCAGTACTTC	CASGFGGSAYEQYF
TRBV30	TRBD1	TRBJ1-2	few	TGTGCCTGGAGTGTCCCGACAGGGCGCGGCTACACCTTC	CAWSVPTGRGYTF
TRBV15	TRBD1	TRBJ1-1	once	TGTGCCACCAGCATGAGACAGGGGAGTACTGAAGCTTTCTTT	CATSMRQGSTEAFF
TRBV7-9	TRBD1	TRBJ1-1	.	TGTGCCAGCAGCTTATCAGACAGGGACACTGAAGCTTTCTTT	CASSLSDRDTEAFF
TRBV7-9	.	TRBJ2-3	few	TGTGCCAGCAGCACAGTAGCGGTCACAGATACGCAGTATTTT	CASSTVAVTDTQYF
TRBV29-1	TRBD2	TRBJ2-1	.	TGCAGCGTTAACCGACTAGCGGGAGGGCCCGGTGAGCAGTTCTTC	CSVNRLAGGPGEQFF
TRBV15	.	TRBJ1-2	few	TGTGCCACCAGCAGGGACAAAAACTATGGCTACACCTTC	CATSRDKNYGYTF
TRBV2	.	TRBJ1-5	.	TGTGCCAGCAGTGAGCGGGGGCTCGGCAATCAGCCCCAGCATTTT	CASSERGLGNQPQHF
TRBV30	TRBD1	TRBJ1-4	few	TGTGCCTGGAGTGTCGGGACAGAGAGGGATGAAAAACTGTTTTTT	CAWSVGTERDEKLFF
TRBV28	.	TRBJ2-7	.	TGTGCCAGCAGTATCCCACAGGAGGGGCAGTACTTC	CASSIPQEGQYF
TRBV4-1	TRBD2	TRBJ2-7	.	TGCGCCAGCAGCCAAGTTCGGCTAGCGGCCTACGAGCAGTACTTC	CASSQVRLAAYEQYF
TRBV29-1	.	TRBJ2-7	.	TGCAGCGTCGACCGGACGGACGGCTCCTACGAGCAGTACTTC	CSVDRTDGSYEQYF
TRBV30	TRBD1	TRBJ1-1	few	TGTGCCGGGACAGTAATGAACACTGAAGCTTTCTTT	CAGTVMNTEAFF
TRBV6-6	.	TRBJ2-7	.	TGTGCCAGCAGTTGGCCTACCCAAAGCTCCTACGAGCAGTACTTC	CASSWPTQSSYEQYF
TRBV7-9	TRBD1	TRBJ2-7	.	TGTGCCAGCAGCTTCGACAGGGCCTACGAGCAGTACTTC	CASSFDRAYEQYF
TRBV2	TRBD2	TRBJ2-1	.	TGTGCCAGCAGCCTCAGCGGGAGGCCGAATGAGCAGTTCTTC	CASSLSGRPNEQFF
TRBV5-6	.	TRBJ2-4	.	TGTGCCAGCAGCTTGGTCCAGGTCCCGTACCAAGCCAAAAACATTCAGTACTTC	CASSLVQVPYQAKNIQYF
TRBV28	.	TRBJ1-1	.	TGTGCCAGCAGTTCCAGGGGCACTGAAGCTTTCTTT	CASSSRGTEAFF
TRBV30	TRBD2	TRBJ2-3	few	TGTGCCTGGGCGACTAGCGGAAGACCAGATACGCAGTATTTT	CAWATSGRPDTQYF
TRBV29-1	TRBD1	TRBJ1-1	few	TGCAGCGCTAGGACAGGGGAAACTGAAGCTTTCTTT	CSARTGETEAFF
TRBV5-1	.	TRBJ2-6	.	TGCGCCAGCAGCTTGACCGGAGGGGCCAACGTCCTGACTTTC	CASSLTGGANVLTF
TRBV19	TRBD2	TRBJ2-5	.	TGTGCCAGTAGTATTCCGGGACTACCAAAGGAGACCCAGTACTTC	CASSIPGLPKETQYF
TRBV7-9	.	TRBJ1-2	.	TGTGCCAGCAGCTTAGTCGCCCGGACAGTCTATGGCTACACCTTC	CASSLVARTVYGYTF
TRBV10-3	.	TRBJ2-1	.	TGTGCCATCAGTGGCCTGGCGGATGAGCAGTTCTTC	CAISGLADEQFF
TRBV6-5	TRBD2	TRBJ2-3	few	TGTGCCAGCAGTCTAGCGGGAACAGATACGCAGTATTTT	CASSLAGTDTQYF
TRBV28	TRBD2	TRBJ2-5	.	TGTGCCAGCAGTTTCGGGCTAGCGGGAGTTGAGACCCAGTACTTC	CASSFGLAGVETQYF
TRBV28	.	TRBJ2-5	few	TGTGCCAGCACCCCTTGGGGGCCCCAAGAGACCCAGTACTTC	CASTPWGPQETQYF